This T cell receptor beta chain was recorded in a study of naive and memory T cell subsets. In its sample, this clonotype was seen many times. The antigen is unknown. The library had UMIs added by 3' ligation of an oligonucleotide to TCR cDNA. RNA was extracted from under 3 ml of whole blood of healthy adults. Study-level findings and limits: The RNA method is potentially sensitive to activation and differentiation changes.

Ligated cDNA underwent four rounds of PCR with nested alpha and beta constant region primers and SP2. MiXCR, applied by TCRdb to the 5' RACE reads, yields one record per CDR3 protein. The table lists approximately 49,000 distinct CDR3 sequences, approximately 4.5% of them singletons. The clonotype originates from a female donor in good health.

The CDR3: CASVRSGTQTGELFF. CDR3 in DNA: TGTGCCAGCGTACGATCCGGGACTCAGACCGGGGAGCTGTTTTTT. The chain carries TRBV12-3 or TRBV12-4 and TRBJ2-2, with D perhaps TRBD2 (6 bases). Trimming shortened V by 8 bases and J by 5 bases, and 18 bases separated the two germline ends. The CDR3 is 15 residues long.